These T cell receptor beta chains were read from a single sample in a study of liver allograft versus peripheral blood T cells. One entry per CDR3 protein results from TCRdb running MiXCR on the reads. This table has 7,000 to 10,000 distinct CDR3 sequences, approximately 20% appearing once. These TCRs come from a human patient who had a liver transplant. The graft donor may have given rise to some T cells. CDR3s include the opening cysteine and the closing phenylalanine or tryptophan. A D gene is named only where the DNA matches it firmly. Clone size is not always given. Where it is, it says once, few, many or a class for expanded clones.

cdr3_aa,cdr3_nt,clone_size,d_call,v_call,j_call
CASSARLAGGTDTQYF,TGCGCCAGCAGCGCCAGACTAGCGGGGGGCACAGATACGCAGTATTTT,few,TRBD2,TRBV5-1,TRBJ2-3
CSVAGQISGNTIYF,TGCAGCGTTGCGGGACAGATCTCTGGAAACACCATATATTTT,medium-sized,TRBD1,TRBV29-1,TRBJ1-3
CASSILRDRVSSYEQYF,TGTGCCAGCTCAATTCTCCGGGACAGGGTTAGCTCCTACGAGCAGTACTTC,medium-sized,TRBD1,TRBV18,TRBJ2-7
CASSFHRGQPNTGELFF,TGTGCCAGCAGTTTTCATAGGGGACAACCGAACACCGGGGAGCTGTTTTTT,NA,NA,TRBV12-3/TRBV12-4,TRBJ2-2
CASSAPTWGSYNEQFF,TGTGCCAGCAGCGCCCCTACTTGGGGTTCCTACAATGAGCAGTTCTTC,NA,NA,TRBV9,TRBJ2-1
CASTTGQGVQYTEAFF,TGTGCCAGCACCACGGGACAGGGGGTTCAGTACACTGAAGCTTTCTTT,few,TRBD1,TRBV28,TRBJ1-1
CASSGPGQGAYEQYF,TGTGCCAGCAGTGGACCGGGACAGGGGGCTTACGAGCAGTACTTC,NA,TRBD1,TRBV28,TRBJ2-7
CARWGAGDWRGGCYNEQFF,TGTGCCAGATGGGGGGCGGGTGACTGGCGGGGGGGCTGCTACAATGAGCAGTTCTTC,NA,TRBD2,TRBV5-3,TRBJ2-1
CASSTGTVMGTDTQYF,TGTGCCAGTAGTACCGGGACAGTCATGGGCACAGATACGCAGTATTTT,medium-sized,TRBD1,TRBV19,TRBJ2-3
CASSYRQPGEGTEAFF,TGTGCCAGCAGTTACCGACAACCAGGGGAAGGGACTGAAGCTTTCTTT,NA,NA,TRBV6-5,TRBJ1-1
CASGLPRRDEQFF,TGTGCCAGCGGACTCCCCCGGAGGGATGAGCAGTTCTTC,medium-sized,NA,TRBV28,TRBJ2-1
CSARAGRSVGETQYF,TGCAGTGCTAGAGCAGGCCGATCCGTTGGAGAGACCCAGTACTTC,NA,NA,TRBV20-1,TRBJ2-5
CASSAGGSPLHF,TGTGCCAGCAGCGCGGGGGGGTCACCCCTCCACTTT,few,NA,TRBV7-9,TRBJ1-6
CASSLTTSAMNTEAFF,TGTGCCAGCAGCTTAACCACTTCCGCTATGAACACTGAAGCTTTCTTT,few,NA,TRBV7-2,TRBJ1-1
CATSWRGLNTEAFF,TGTGCCACCAGCTGGCGGGGGCTGAACACTGAAGCTTTCTTT,medium-sized,NA,TRBV15,TRBJ1-1
CASSSTPLGKRGNQPQHF,TGTGCCAGCAGCTCAACCCCGCTCGGGAAAAGGGGCAATCAGCCCCAGCATTTT,NA,NA,TRBV7-9,TRBJ1-5
CASSRTGTGLTGELFF,TGTGCCAGTAGTCGAACCGGGACAGGACTCACCGGGGAGCTGTTTTTT,medium-sized,TRBD1,TRBV19,TRBJ2-2
CASSLIPGGNTEAFF,TGTGCCAGCAGCTTAATCCCAGGGGGAAACACTGAAGCTTTCTTT,medium-sized,TRBD1,TRBV11-1,TRBJ1-1
CASSPAHFIEAFF,TGTGCCAGCAGCCCGGCACATTTTATTGAAGCTTTCTTT,NA,NA,TRBV28,TRBJ1-1
CAWSVTGQGSEKLFF,TGTGCCTGGAGTGTAACGGGACAGGGGAGTGAAAAACTGTTTTTT,medium-sized,TRBD1,TRBV30,TRBJ1-4
CASSLGQNSNQPQHF,TGTGCCAGCTCACTAGGACAAAATAGCAATCAGCCCCAGCATTTT,medium-sized,NA,TRBV18,TRBJ1-5
CASRYASGRRGTQYF,TGTGCCAGCAGATATGCTAGCGGGAGGAGAGGGACCCAGTACTTC,NA,TRBD2,TRBV11-2,TRBJ2-5
CASSLEGGTEAFF,TGTGCCAGCAGCTTGGAAGGGGGCACTGAAGCTTTCTTT,medium-sized,NA,TRBV5-4,TRBJ1-1
CASRPRDRDTEAFF,TGTGCCAGTAGACCCCGGGACAGGGACACTGAAGCTTTCTTT,few,TRBD1,TRBV19,TRBJ1-1
CASSMTRGIGVGEKLFF,TGTGCCAGTAGTATGACCAGGGGCATCGGTGTCGGTGAAAAACTGTTTTTT,medium-sized,NA,TRBV19,TRBJ1-4
CASNKPDSGGYGYTF,TGTGCCAGTAACAAACCCGATAGCGGTGGGTATGGCTACACCTTC,many,NA,TRBV19,TRBJ1-2
CASRPTGTNQEQYF,TGTGCCAGTAGACCGACAGGGACTAACCAAGAGCAGTACTTC,medium-sized,NA,TRBV19,TRBJ2-7
CSARDAGRFSPLLF,TGCAGTGCTAGAGACGCAGGGAGGTTTTCACCCCTCCTCTTT,NA,NA,TRBV20-1,TRBJ1-6
CASSFTRESPLHF,TGTGCCAGCAGTTTTACCAGGGAATCACCCCTCCACTTT,NA,NA,TRBV12-3/TRBV12-4,TRBJ1-6
CASRQPDTEAFF,TGTGCCTCGCGGCAGCCCGACACTGAAGCTTTCTTT,medium-sized,NA,TRBV28,TRBJ1-1
CASSIPENYEQYF,TGTGCCAGTAGTATCCCAGAGAACTACGAGCAGTACTTC,few,NA,TRBV19,TRBJ2-7
CASSLPDADGDSGNTIYF,TGTGCCAGCAGTTTACCTGATGCGGACGGTGACTCTGGAAACACCATATATTTT,NA,NA,TRBV27,TRBJ1-3
CASSYSPGSSYEQYF,TGTGCCAGCAGTTACTCGCCCGGGAGCTCCTACGAGCAGTACTTC,many,NA,TRBV6-5,TRBJ2-7
CAVQGSYEQYF,TGTGCCGTACAGGGTTCGTACGAGCAGTACTTC,NA,NA,TRBV30,TRBJ2-7
CASSLDSPNTGELFF,TGTGCCAGCAGCTTGGACAGCCCGAACACCGGGGAGCTGTTTTTT,medium-sized,NA,TRBV5-6,TRBJ2-2
CASSLWQGATNEKLFF,TGTGCCAGCAGCTTGTGGCAGGGGGCAACTAATGAAAAACTGTTTTTT,NA,TRBD1,TRBV5-4,TRBJ1-4
CASRGSGFGKMNTEAFF,TGTGCCAGCAGGGGGTCCGGGTTCGGAAAAATGAACACTGAAGCTTTCTTT,NA,NA,TRBV6-6,TRBJ1-1
CASSLALGQGETQYF,TGTGCCAGCAGTTTAGCGCTAGGTCAGGGAGAGACCCAGTACTTC,NA,NA,TRBV12-3/TRBV12-4,TRBJ2-5
CAISAGTGTNSSGGANVLTF,TGTGCCATCAGTGCCGGGACAGGGACTAACTCTTCTGGTGGGGCCAACGTCCTGACTTTC,medium-sized,TRBD1,TRBV10-3,TRBJ2-6
CASSLVGGGNNSPLHF,TGTGCCAGCAGCTTAGTCGGGGGGGGTAATAATTCACCCCTCCACTTT,medium-sized,NA,TRBV7-2,TRBJ1-6
CASSSDEGTEAFF,TGTGCCAGCAGTTCGGACGAGGGCACTGAAGCTTTCTTT,medium-sized,NA,TRBV27,TRBJ1-1
CASSLEGAGANVLTF,TGTGCCAGCAGCTTAGAGGGGGCCGGGGCCAACGTCCTGACTTTC,medium-sized,TRBD1,TRBV5-4,TRBJ2-6
CASKGQAGYGYTF,TGTGCCAGCAAGGGACAGGCCGGTTATGGCTACACCTTC,medium-sized,TRBD1,TRBV6-5,TRBJ1-2
CAWRLQGVDTIYF,TGTGCCTGGAGGTTACAGGGTGTTGACACCATATATTTT,few,NA,TRBV30,TRBJ1-3
CSGSSWGGPNTGELFF,TGCAGCGGATCCTCTTGGGGGGGCCCTAACACCGGGGAGCTGTTTTTT,medium-sized,NA,TRBV29-1,TRBJ2-2
CASIWGGDTEAFF,TGTGCCAGCATCTGGGGGGGGGATACCGAAGCTTTCTTT,medium-sized,NA,TRBV6-6,TRBJ1-1
CSAGTTTDTQYF,TGCAGCGCTGGGACTACAACAGATACGCAGTATTTT,medium-sized,TRBD2,TRBV29-1,TRBJ2-3
CATSSSGSNEKLFF,TGTGCCACCAGCAGCTCAGGTAGTAATGAAAAACTGTTTTTT,many,NA,TRBV15,TRBJ1-4
CASSDRGASGNTIYF,TGTGCCAGCAGTGACAGGGGCGCCTCTGGAAACACCATATATTTT,NA,TRBD1,TRBV12-3/TRBV12-4,TRBJ1-3
CASTPGLASLNEQFF,TGTGCCAGCACACCCGGACTAGCTTCTTTAAATGAGCAGTTCTTC,many,TRBD2,TRBV6-5,TRBJ2-1
CSARIGDRTNSPLHF,TGCAGTGCTAGAATAGGGGACAGGACGAATTCACCCCTCCACTTT,few,TRBD1,TRBV20-1,TRBJ1-6
CASATGSVYNEQFF,TGTGCTAGTGCCACCGGGAGTGTGTACAATGAGCAGTTCTTC,NA,NA,TRBV12-5,TRBJ2-1
CATSDTGTGGIEPQHF,TGTGCCACCAGTGACACCGGGACAGGTGGGATCGAGCCCCAGCATTTT,medium-sized,TRBD1,TRBV24-1,TRBJ1-5
CAWSTTSKGHVAFF,TGTGCCTGGAGTACGACCTCGAAGGGACATGTAGCTTTCTTT,medium-sized,NA,TRBV30,TRBJ1-1
CASSFAPSGELFF,TGTGCCAGCAGTTTTGCCCCGTCCGGGGAGCTGTTTTTT,NA,NA,TRBV2,TRBJ2-2
CASSPNRGLDTEAFF,TGTGCCAGCTCACCCAACAGGGGGTTGGACACTGAAGCTTTCTTT,medium-sized,TRBD1,TRBV18,TRBJ1-1
CASSPSPSDYGYTF,TGTGCCAGCAGTCCATCCCCGTCTGACTATGGCTACACCTTC,NA,NA,TRBV28,TRBJ1-2
CASSSRGSANNEQFF,TGTGCCAGTAGTTCCCGGGGTAGCGCTAACAATGAGCAGTTCTTC,NA,NA,TRBV19,TRBJ2-1
CASSSASQGEGQYF,TGTGCCAGCAGCTCCGCCAGCCAGGGGGAAGGCCAGTACTTC,NA,TRBD1,TRBV5-4,TRBJ2-5